The clone carrying this T cell receptor beta chain came up a few times. The target antigen is unknown. The CDR3 is 16 residues long. Trimming pared 1 base from V and 8 bases from J, leaving 15 bases between. Germline V lookup: CDR1 PRHDT, CDR2 FYEKMQ (reference sequence). These data are taken from a study of cytomegalovirus exposure and HLA in healthy donors. Study results and caveats: Association of some 18,000 TCR beta sequences with HLA alleles was found at 0.05 false discovery rate in a later analysis.

60 Vbeta and 13 Jbeta primers were used in PCR. Data came from immunoSEQ multiplex PCR; TCRdb stores just in-frame clones and leaves some out. The sample shows around 100,000 clones, around 72% of them seen only once. The sequenced sample consisted of PBMCs. This receptor was obtained from a male donor in good health and CMV-seropositive. V usage is TRBV13 and J usage is TRBJ1-6; maybe TRBD1 (5 bases). The CDR3: CASSLVLQGGDSPLHF. CDR3 coding DNA: TGTGCCAGCAGCTTAGTGTTGCAGGGTGGCGATTCACCCCTCCACTTT.